What follows is one TCR beta chain and its context. Its antigen is unidentified. The record originates from a study of PD-1 blockade in classical Hodgkin lymphoma. Points from the study as a whole: Those achieving complete response showed baseline diversity like newly diagnosed patients. A reduction in baseline TCR diversity was reportedly seen in newly diagnosed patients relative to healthy donors.

Profiling relied on immunoSEQ multiplex PCR, and the TCRdb table lists in-frame clones only, not all of them. The sample holds some 58,000 clones, more than 75% seen once. Every single patient, without exception, relapsed after autologous stem cell transplantation, and brentuximab vedotin exposure varied. The source was peripheral blood mononuclear cells (PBMCs), collected before the second cycle of nivolumab. The receptor's source is a human donor with classical Hodgkin lymphoma.

The CDR3 region has the DNA TGTGCCAGCAAGGGTCCTCCCTCCTACAATGAGCAGTTCTTC. Protein: CASKGPPSYNEQFF. The genes are TRBV28 and TRBJ2-1; D call uncertain. Germline CDR1 and CDR2: MDHEN and SYDVKM. The CDR3 covers 14 residues. V lost 7 bases and J 0 bases, leaving 10 bases between the germline ends.